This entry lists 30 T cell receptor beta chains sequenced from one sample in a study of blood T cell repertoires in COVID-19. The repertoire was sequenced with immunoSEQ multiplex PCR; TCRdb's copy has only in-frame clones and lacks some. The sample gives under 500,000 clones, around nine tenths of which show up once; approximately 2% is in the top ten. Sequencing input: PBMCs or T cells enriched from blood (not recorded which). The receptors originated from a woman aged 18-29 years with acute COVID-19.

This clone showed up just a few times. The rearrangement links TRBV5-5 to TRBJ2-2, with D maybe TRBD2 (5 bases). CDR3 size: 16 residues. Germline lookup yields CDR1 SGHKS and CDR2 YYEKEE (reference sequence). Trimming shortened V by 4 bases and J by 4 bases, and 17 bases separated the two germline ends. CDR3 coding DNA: TGTGCCAGCAGCCAACTACTAGTCTTGGGCACCGGGGAGCTGTTTTTT. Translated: CASSQLLVLGTGELFF.

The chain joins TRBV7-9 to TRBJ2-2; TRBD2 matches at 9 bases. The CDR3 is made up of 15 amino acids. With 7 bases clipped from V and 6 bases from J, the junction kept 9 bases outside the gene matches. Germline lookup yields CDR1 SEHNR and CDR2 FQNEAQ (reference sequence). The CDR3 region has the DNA TGTGCCAGCACCCCCTTGCTAGCGGGACCCGGGGAGCTGTTTTTT. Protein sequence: CASTPLLAGPGELFF.

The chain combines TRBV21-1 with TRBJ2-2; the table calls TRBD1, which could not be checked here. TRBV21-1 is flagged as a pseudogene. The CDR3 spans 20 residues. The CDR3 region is CASSKRKKNGTGQNTGELFF. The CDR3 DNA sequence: TGTGCCAGCAGCAAACGAAAAAAAAACGGGACAGGCCAGAACACCGGGGAGCTGTTTTTT.

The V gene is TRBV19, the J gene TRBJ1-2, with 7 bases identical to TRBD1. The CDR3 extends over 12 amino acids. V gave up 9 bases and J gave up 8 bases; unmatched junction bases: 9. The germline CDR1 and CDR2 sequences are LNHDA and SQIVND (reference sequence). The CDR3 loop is CASRDRPFGYTF. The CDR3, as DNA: TGTGCCAGCCGGGACAGACCCTTCGGCTACACCTTC.

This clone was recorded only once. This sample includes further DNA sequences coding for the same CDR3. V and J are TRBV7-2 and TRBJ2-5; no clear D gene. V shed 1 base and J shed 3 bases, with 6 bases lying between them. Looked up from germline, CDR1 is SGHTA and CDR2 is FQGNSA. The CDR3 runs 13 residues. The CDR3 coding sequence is TGTGCCAGCAGCTTAGTTCGAGAAGAGACCCAGTACTTC. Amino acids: CASSLVREETQYF.

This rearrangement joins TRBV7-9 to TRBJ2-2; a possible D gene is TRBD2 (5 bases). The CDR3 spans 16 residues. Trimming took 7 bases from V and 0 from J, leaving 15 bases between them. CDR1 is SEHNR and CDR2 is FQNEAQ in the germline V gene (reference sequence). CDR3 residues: CASKLLVNANTGELFF. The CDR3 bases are TGTGCCAGCAAATTACTAGTTAACGCGAACACCGGGGAGCTGTTTTTT.

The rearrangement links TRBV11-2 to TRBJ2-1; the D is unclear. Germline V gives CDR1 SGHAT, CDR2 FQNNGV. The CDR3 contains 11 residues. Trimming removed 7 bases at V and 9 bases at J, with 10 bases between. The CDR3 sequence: CASTYSLEQFF. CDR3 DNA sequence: TGTGCCAGCACCTATAGTCTTGAGCAGTTCTTC.

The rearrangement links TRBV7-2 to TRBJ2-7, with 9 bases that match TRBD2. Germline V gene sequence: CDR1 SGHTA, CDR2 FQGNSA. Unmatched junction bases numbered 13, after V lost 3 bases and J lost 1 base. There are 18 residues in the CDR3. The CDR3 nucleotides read TGTGCCAGCAGCTTCGGTTGGCGGGGGGGCCCAAAGTCCTACGAGCAGTACTTC. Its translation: CASSFGWRGGPKSYEQYF.

In DNA, the CDR3 is TGTGCCAGCAGCTTAGCGGAGGGCGGGGAGCTGTTTTTT. This translates into CASSLAEGGELFF. This rearrangement joins TRBV7-2 to TRBJ2-2, with D possibly matching TRBD2 (6 bases). Germline V lookup: CDR1 SGHTA, CDR2 FQGNSA. V was trimmed by 0 bases and J by 7 bases, leaving 6 bases between them. The CDR3 has 13 residues.

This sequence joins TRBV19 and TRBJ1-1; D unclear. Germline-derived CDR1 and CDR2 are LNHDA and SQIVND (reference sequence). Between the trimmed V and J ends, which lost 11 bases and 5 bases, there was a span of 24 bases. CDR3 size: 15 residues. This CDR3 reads CASVRLGYPDTEAFF. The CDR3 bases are TGTGCCTCAGTACGTCTGGGCTACCCCGATACTGAAGCTTTCTTT.

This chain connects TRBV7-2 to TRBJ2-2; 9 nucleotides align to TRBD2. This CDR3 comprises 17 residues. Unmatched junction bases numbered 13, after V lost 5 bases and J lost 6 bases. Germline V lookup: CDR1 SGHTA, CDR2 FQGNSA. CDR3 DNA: TGTGCCAGCAGCGCGGGGGGGCTAGCAGTTCGGGCCGGGGAGCTGTTTTTT. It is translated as CASSAGGLAVRAGELFF.

CDR3: CASSSSFETQYF. CDR3 in DNA: TGTGCCAGCAGCTCGTCCTTTGAGACCCAGTACTTC. The V and J genes are TRBV7-2 and TRBJ2-5; D is undetermined. V lost 4 bases, J lost 5 bases, and 8 bases lay in between. This CDR3 has 12 residues. Per the germline V gene, CDR1 is SGHTA and CDR2 is FQGNSA.

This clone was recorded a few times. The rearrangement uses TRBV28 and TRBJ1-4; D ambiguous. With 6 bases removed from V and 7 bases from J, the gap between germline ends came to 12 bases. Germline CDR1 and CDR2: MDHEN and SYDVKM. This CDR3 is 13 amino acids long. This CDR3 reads CASRGGGTEKLFF. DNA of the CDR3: TGTGCCAGCAGGGGAGGCGGTACTGAAAAACTGTTTTTT.

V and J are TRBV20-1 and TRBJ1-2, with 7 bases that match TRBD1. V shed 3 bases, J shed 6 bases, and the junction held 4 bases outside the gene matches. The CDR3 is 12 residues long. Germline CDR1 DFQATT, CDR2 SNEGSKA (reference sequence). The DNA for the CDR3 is TGCAGTGCTAGTAAAGGGGGCGATGGCTACACCTTC. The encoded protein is CSASKGGDGYTF.

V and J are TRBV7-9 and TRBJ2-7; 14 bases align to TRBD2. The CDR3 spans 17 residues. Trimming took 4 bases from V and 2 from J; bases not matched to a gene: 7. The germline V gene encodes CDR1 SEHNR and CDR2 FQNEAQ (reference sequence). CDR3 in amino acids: CASSSGLAGVNPYEQYF. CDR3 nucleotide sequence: TGTGCCAGCAGCTCGGGACTAGCGGGAGTAAACCCCTACGAGCAGTACTTC.

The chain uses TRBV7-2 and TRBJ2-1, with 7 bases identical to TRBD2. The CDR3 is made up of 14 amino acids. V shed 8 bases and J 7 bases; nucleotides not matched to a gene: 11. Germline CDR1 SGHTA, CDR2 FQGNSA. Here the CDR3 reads CASLARGIRNEQFF. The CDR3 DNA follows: TGTGCCAGCCTCGCGCGGGGGATTAGGAATGAGCAGTTCTTC.

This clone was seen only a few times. The CDR3 here is CASRGSNQPQHF. The CDR3, as DNA: TGTGCCAGCAGGGGCAGCAATCAGCCCCAGCATTTT. The genes are TRBV6-5 and TRBJ1-5; D remains ambiguous. There are 12 residues in the CDR3. The V gene's germline CDR1 is MNHEY and CDR2 SVGAGI. V lost 6 bases to trimming and J lost 1 base, with 4 bases between them.

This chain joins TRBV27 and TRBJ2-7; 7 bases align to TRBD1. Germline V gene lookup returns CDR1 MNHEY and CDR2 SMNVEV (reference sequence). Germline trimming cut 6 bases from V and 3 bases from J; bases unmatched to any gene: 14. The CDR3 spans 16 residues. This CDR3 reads CASRTLGTVAFYEQYF. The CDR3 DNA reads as TGTGCCAGCAGGACCTTAGGGACAGTTGCGTTCTACGAGCAGTACTTC.

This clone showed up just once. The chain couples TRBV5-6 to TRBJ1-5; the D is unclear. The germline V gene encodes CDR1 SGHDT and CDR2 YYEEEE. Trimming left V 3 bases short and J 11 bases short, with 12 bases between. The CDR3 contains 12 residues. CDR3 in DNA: TGTGCCAGCAGCTCGTCCGGGGAGTCCCAGCATTTT. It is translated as CASSSSGESQHF. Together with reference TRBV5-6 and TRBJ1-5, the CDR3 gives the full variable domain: DAGVTQSPTHLIKTRGQQVTLRCSPKSGHDTVSWYQQALGQGPQFIFQYYEEEERQRGNFPDRFSGHQFPNYSSELNVNALLLGDSALYLCASSSSGESQHFGDGTRLSIL.

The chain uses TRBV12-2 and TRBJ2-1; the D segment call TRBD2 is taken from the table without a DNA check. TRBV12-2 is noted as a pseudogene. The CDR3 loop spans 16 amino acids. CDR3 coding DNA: TGTGCAAGTCGCTTAGGGGGCGGGAGTCGATACAATGAGCAGTTCTTC. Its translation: CASRLGGGSRYNEQFF.

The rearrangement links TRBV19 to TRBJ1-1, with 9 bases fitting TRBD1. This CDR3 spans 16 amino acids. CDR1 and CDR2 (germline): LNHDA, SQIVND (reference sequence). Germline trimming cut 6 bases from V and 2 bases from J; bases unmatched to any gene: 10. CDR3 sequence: CASSPLGTGLNTEAFF. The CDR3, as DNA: TGTGCCAGTAGCCCGCTCGGGACAGGGTTAAACACTGAAGCTTTCTTT.

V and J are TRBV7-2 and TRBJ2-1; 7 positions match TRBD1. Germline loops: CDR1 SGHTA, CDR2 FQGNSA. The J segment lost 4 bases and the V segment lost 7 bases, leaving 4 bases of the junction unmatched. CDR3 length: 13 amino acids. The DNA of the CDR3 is TGTGCCAGCACCAGACAGGGTTACAATGAGCAGTTCTTC. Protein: CASTRQGYNEQFF. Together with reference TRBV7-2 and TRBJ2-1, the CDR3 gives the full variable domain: GAGVSQSPSNKVTEKGKDVELRCDPISGHTALYWYRQSLGQGLEFLIYFQGNSAPDKSGLPSDRFSAERTGGSVSTLTIQRTQQEDSAVYLCASTRQGYNEQFFGPGTRLTVL.

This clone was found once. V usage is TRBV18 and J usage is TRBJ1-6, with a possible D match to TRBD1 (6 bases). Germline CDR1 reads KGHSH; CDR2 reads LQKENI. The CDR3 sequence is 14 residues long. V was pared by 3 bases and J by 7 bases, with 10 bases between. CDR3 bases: TGTGCCAGCTCACCGGACGGGACAAATTCACCCCTCCACTTT. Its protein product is CASSPDGTNSPLHF.

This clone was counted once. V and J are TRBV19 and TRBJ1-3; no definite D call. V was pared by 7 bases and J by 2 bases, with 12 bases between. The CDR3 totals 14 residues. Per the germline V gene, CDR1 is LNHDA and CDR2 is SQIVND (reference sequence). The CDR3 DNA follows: TGTGCCAGTAAGCCCCGCGGAACTGGAAACACCATATATTTT. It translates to CASKPRGTGNTIYF. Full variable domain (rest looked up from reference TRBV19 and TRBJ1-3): DGGITQSPKYLFRKEGQNVTLSCEQNLNHDAMYWYRQDPGQGLRLIYYSQIVNDFQKGDIAEGYSVSREKKESFPLTVTSAQKNPTAFYLCASKPRGTGNTIYFGEGSWLTVV.

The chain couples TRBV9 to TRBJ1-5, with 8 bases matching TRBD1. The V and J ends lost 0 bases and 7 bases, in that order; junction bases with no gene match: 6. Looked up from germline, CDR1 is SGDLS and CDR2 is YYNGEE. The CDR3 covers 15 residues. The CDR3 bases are TGTGCCAGCAGCGTAGGGTCAGGGGGCGGACAGCCCCAGCATTTT. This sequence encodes CASSVGSGGGQPQHF.

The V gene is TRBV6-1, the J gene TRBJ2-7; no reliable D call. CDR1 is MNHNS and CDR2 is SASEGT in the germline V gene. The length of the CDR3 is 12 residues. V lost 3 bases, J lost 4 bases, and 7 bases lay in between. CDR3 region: CASSDFKYEQYF. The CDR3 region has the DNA TGTGCCAGCAGTGATTTTAAATACGAGCAGTACTTC.

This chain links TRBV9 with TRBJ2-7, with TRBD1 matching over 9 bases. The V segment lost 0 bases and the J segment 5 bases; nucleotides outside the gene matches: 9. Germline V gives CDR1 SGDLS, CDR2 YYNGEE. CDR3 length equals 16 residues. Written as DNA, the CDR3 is TGTGCCAGCAGCGTAGCCACCGGACAGGGGAGCGACGAGCAGTACTTC. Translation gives CASSVATGQGSDEQYF.

DNA of the CDR3: TGTGCCAGCAGTTACTCGGGACAGGGGATCGGGGAGCTGTTTTTT. Protein sequence: CASSYSGQGIGELFF. J is TRBJ2-2 and V is TRBV6-5, with 10 bases aligning to TRBD1. Germline V gene sequence: CDR1 MNHEY, CDR2 SVGAGI. The trim removed 0 bases at V and 7 bases at J, leaving 2 bases unmatched. The CDR3 contains 15 residues.

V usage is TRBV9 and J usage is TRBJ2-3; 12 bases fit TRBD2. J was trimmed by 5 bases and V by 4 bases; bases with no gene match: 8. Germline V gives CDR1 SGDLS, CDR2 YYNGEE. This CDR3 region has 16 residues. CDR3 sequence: CASSITSGRTVDTQYF. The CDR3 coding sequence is TGTGCCAGCAGCATAACTAGCGGGAGGACAGTAGATACGCAGTATTTT.

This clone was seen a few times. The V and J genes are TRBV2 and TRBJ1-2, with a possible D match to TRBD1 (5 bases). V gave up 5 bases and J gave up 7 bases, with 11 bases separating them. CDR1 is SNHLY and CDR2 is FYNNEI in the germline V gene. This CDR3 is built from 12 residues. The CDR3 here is CASSFREAGYTF. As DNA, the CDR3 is TGTGCCAGCAGTTTCAGGGAAGCTGGCTACACCTTC.